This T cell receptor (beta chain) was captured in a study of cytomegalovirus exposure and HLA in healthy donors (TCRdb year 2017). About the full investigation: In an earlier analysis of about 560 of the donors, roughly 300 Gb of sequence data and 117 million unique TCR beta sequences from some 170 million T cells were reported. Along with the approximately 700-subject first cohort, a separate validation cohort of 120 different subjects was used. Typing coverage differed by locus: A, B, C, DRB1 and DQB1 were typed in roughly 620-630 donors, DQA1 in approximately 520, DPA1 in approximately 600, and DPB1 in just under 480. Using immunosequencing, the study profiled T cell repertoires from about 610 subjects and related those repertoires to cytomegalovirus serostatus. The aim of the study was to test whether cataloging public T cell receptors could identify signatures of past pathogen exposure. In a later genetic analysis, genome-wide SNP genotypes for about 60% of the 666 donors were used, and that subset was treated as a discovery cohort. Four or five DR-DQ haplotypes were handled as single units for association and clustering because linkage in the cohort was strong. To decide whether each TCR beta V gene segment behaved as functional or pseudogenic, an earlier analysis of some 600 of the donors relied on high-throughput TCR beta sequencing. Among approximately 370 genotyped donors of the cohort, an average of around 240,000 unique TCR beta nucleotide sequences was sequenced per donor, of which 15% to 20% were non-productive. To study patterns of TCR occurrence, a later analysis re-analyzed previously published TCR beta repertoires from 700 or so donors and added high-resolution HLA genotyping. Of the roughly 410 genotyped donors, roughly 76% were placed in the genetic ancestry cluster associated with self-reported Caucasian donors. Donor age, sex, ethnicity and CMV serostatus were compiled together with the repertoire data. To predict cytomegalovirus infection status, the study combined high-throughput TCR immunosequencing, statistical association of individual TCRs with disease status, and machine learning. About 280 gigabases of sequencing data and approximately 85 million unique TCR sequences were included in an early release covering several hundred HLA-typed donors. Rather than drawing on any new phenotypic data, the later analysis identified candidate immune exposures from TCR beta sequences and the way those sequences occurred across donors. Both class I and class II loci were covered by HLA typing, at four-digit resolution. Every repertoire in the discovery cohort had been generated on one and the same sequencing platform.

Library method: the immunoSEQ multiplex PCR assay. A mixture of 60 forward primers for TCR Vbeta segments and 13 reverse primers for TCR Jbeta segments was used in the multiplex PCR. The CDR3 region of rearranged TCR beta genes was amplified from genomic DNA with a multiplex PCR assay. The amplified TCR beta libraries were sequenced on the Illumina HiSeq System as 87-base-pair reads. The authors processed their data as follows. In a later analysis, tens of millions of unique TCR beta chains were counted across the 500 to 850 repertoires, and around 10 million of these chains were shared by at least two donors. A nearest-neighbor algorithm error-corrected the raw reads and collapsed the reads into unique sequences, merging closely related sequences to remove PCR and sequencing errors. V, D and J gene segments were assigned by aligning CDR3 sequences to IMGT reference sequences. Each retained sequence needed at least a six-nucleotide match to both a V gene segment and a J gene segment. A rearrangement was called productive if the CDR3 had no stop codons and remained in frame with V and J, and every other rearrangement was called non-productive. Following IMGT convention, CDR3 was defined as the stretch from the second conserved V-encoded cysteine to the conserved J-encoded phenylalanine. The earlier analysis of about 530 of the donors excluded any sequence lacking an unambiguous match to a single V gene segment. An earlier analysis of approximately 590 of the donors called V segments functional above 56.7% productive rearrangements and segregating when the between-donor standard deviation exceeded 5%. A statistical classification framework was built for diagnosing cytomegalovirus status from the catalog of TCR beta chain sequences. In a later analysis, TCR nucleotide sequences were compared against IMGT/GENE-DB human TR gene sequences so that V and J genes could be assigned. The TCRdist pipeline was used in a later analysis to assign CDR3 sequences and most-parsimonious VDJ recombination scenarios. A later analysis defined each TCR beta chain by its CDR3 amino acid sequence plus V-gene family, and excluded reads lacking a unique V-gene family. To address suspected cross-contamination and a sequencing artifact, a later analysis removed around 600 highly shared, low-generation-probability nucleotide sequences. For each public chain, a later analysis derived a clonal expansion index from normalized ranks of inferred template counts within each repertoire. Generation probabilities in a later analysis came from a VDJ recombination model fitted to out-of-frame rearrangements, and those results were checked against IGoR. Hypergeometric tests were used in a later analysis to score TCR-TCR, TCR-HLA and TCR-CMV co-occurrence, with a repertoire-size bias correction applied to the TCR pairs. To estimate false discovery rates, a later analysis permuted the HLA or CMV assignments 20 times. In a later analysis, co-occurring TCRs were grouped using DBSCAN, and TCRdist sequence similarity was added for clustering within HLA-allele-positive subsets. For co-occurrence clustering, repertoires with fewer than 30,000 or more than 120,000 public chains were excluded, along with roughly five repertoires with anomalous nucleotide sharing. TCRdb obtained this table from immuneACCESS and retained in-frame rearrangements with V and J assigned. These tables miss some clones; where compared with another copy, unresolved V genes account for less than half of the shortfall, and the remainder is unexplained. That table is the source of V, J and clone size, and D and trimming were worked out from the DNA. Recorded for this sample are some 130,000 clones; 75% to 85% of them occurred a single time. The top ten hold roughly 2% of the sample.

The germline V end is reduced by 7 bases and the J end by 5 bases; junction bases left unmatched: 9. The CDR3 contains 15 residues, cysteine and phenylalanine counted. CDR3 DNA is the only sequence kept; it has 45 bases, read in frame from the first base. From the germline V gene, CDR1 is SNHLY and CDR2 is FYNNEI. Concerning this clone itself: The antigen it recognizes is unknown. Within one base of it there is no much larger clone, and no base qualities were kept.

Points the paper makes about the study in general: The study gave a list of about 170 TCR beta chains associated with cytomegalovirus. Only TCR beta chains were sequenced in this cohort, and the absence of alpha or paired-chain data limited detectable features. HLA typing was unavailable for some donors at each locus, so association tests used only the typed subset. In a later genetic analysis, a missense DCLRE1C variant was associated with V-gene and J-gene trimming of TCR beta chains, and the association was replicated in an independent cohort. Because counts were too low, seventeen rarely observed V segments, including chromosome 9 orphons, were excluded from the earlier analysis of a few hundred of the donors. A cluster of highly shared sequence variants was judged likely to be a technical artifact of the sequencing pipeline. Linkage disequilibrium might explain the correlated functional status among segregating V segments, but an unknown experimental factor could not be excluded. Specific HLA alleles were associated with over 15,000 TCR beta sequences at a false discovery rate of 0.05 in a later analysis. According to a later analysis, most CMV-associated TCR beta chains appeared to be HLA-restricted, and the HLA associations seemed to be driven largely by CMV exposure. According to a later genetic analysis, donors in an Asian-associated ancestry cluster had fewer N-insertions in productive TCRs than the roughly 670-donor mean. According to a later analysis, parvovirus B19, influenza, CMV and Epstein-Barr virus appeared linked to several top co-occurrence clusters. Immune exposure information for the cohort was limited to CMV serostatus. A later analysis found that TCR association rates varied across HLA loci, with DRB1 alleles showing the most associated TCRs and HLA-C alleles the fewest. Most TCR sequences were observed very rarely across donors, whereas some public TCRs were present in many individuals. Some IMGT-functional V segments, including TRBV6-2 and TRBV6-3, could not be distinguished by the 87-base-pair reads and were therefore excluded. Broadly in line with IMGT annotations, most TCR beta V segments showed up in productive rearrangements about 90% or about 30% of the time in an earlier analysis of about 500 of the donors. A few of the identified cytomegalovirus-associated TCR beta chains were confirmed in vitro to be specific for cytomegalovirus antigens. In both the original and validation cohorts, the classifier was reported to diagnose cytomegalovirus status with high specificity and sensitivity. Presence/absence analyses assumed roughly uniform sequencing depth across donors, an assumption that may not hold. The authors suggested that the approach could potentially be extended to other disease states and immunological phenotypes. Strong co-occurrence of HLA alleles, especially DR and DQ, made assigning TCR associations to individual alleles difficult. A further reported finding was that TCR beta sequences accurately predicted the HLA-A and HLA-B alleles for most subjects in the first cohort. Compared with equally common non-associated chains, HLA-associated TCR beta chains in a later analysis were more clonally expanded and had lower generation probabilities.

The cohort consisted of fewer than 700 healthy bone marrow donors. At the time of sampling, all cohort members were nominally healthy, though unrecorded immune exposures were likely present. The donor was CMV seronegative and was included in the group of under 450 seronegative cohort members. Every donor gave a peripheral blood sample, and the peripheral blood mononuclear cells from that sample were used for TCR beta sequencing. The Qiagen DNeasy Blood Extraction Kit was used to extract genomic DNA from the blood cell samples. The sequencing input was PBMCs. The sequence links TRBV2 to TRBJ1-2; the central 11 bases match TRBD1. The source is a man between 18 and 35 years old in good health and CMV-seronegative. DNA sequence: TGTGCCAGCACCCCGGGACAGGGGGATCGTTATGGCTACACCTTC. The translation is CASTPGQGDRYGYTF.